Below are 20 T cell receptor beta chains sequenced from a single sample in a study of blood T cells in healthy people across ages (dated by TCRdb to the mid-2010s). Receptor amplification or capture employed 5' RACE. The second PCR ran for about 6 to 12 cycles and used a J-beta primer mix along with a sample-barcoded 5' primer. TCRdb itself trimmed the public reads at Q25 with fastp, ran MiXCR and retained productive beta chains. Identical CDR3 protein sequences are pooled into one entry, listed with their most common genes and DNA. This sample has 1.8 million or so distinct CDR3 sequences in its table, and roughly 43% of those were observed once. The top ten clones comprise under 25% of the sample. The sample was blood. Source of these receptors: a human donor in good health.

This clonotype was seen just once. J is TRBJ2-1 and V is TRBV24-1; TRBD2 agrees at 8 bases. V dropped 3 bases and J dropped 7; count of bases not matched to a gene: 7. Germline V gene sequence: CDR1 KGHDR, CDR2 SFDVKD. This CDR3 contains 15 residues. CDR3 in DNA: TGTGCCACCAGTGATCCGGGGGGGCCTCGAAATGAGCAGTTCTTC. Protein product: CATSDPGGPRNEQFF.

This clonotype was picked up a small number of times. The rearrangement uses TRBV10-3 and TRBJ2-7; D unclear. CDR3 length equals 14 residues. Germline V gene lookup returns CDR1 ENHRY and CDR2 SYGVKD. V lost 4 bases, J lost 3 bases, and 13 bases lay in between. Here the CDR3 reads CAISGALGLYEQYF. CDR3 coding DNA: TGTGCCATCAGTGGAGCTTTGGGCCTCTACGAGCAGTACTTC.

V gene TRBV7-2 combines with J gene TRBJ2-5; 11 nucleotides match TRBD2. CDR1 and CDR2 (germline): SGHTA, FQGNSA. The CDR3 is 16 amino acids. V lost 4 bases to trimming and J lost 5 bases; unmatched junction nucleotides: 9. In DNA form, the CDR3 reads TGTGCCAGCAGCTCGCAGCTAGCGGGGGGTCAGGAGACCCAGTACTTC. This gives the protein CASSSQLAGGQETQYF. The full variable domain, completed using reference TRBV7-2 and TRBJ2-5, is GAGVSQSPSNKVTEKGKDVELRCDPISGHTALYWYRQSLGQGLEFLIYFQGNSAPDKSGLPSDRFSAERTGGSVSTLTIQRTQQEDSAVYLCASSSQLAGGQETQYFGPGTRLLVL.

V and J are TRBV6-6 and TRBJ1-1; D is undetermined. CDR1 is MNHNY, CDR2 SVGAGI, per germline (reference sequence). The length of the CDR3 is 14 residues. With 8 bases removed from V and 1 base from J, the gap between germline ends came to 14 bases. CDR3 amino acids: CASRLGNSNTEAFF. For the CDR3, the DNA is TGTGCCAGCCGGCTGGGCAATTCGAACACTGAAGCTTTCTTT.

The gene calls are TRBV6-1 and TRBJ2-2; D gene uncertain. The CDR3 is made up of 16 amino acids. The ends were cut back, 1 base at V and 3 bases at J, with 12 bases in the middle. Per the germline V gene, CDR1 is MNHNS and CDR2 is SASEGT. The chain's CDR3 is CASSEVGPEHTGELFF. CDR3 nucleotides: TGTGCCAGCAGTGAAGTTGGACCCGAACACACCGGGGAGCTGTTTTTT.

This clonotype has only a few counts. J is TRBJ2-7 and V is TRBV3-1; D not certain. This CDR3 has 14 amino acids. V was cut by 2 bases and J by 2 bases, with 10 bases left in between. Per the germline V gene, CDR1 is LGHDT and CDR2 is YNNKEL (reference sequence). Here the CDR3 reads CASSQSSGPYEQYF. CDR3 sequence (DNA): TGTGCCAGCAGCCAATCCTCTGGGCCCTACGAGCAGTACTTC.

J is TRBJ2-1 and V is TRBV19; TRBD2 matches 11 bases. The CDR3 covers 18 residues. Germline-derived CDR1 and CDR2 are LNHDA and SQIVND (reference sequence). The junction had 17 bases not matched to a gene; V was cut back by 9 bases and J by 4 bases. In DNA form, the CDR3 reads TGTGCCAGCGCATCCCCATCTAGCGGGGGGTTATATTACAATGAGCAGTTCTTC. Its translation is CASASPSSGGLYYNEQFF.

The CDR3 DNA is TGTGCCAGCGAGGGGGAAACCTACAATGAGCAGTACTTC. It translates to CASEGETYNEQYF. The V gene is TRBV2, the J gene TRBJ2-1; TRBD1 might be the D (6 bases). The J call is doubtful: the DNA matches TRBJ2-7 better. This CDR3 region has 13 residues. The germline CDR1 and CDR2 sequences are SNHLY and FYNNEI.

The chain has TRBV2 and TRBJ2-3; TRBD2 agrees at 8 bases. Losses at the gene ends were 11 bases for V and 4 bases for J; bases not matched to a gene: 11. The CDR3 extends over 14 amino acids. Germline V gene sequence: CDR1 SNHLY, CDR2 FYNNEI. The CDR3 loop reads CAGFSGIPADTQYF. CDR3 in DNA: TGTGCCGGGTTTAGCGGGATCCCAGCAGATACGCAGTATTTT.

The chain carries TRBV20-1 and TRBJ2-7; tentatively, D is TRBD1 or TRBD2 (5 bases each). Trimming took 1 base from V and 1 from J, leaving 17 bases between them. Germline assignment: CDR1 DFQATT and CDR2 SNEGSKA (reference sequence). The CDR3 contains 16 residues. As DNA, the CDR3 is TGCAGTGCTAGAGCCCTATTCGGGGACCCTTCCTACGAGCAGTACTTC. Its translation is CSARALFGDPSYEQYF.

This clonotype appeared a single time. This chain uses TRBV6-2 or TRBV6-3 with TRBJ2-5; D may be TRBD2 (5 bases). The CDR3 covers 15 residues. Trimming cost V 2 bases and J 5 bases, with 15 bases left between them. CDR1 and CDR2 (germline): MNHEY, SVGEGT. The CDR3 sequence is CASSYVLEVGETQYF. In DNA, the CDR3 is TGTGCCAGCAGTTACGTCTTGGAGGTGGGGGAGACCCAGTACTTC.

Notes on this clonotype: Sequence at one end of the junction differs from germline and may be a read error. V is TRBV20-1 and J is TRBJ2-7, with a tentative D call TRBD1 (5 bases). This CDR3 is 15 amino acids long. Looked up from germline, CDR1 is DFQATT and CDR2 is SNEGSKA (reference sequence). CDR3 sequence reads: CSARQILHFSYEQYF. CDR3 coding DNA: TGCAGCGCTAGACAGATCCTACACTTCTCCTACGAGCAGTACTTC.

V and J are TRBV3-1 and TRBJ1-2; D not resolved. CDR1 and CDR2 (germline): LGHDT, YNNKEL (reference sequence). Deletions cut 0 bases from V and 2 bases from J, with 7 bases between. This CDR3 contains 14 residues. DNA of the CDR3: TGTGCCAGCAGCCAAGAAATTCTCAACTATGGCTACACCTTC. Protein: CASSQEILNYGYTF. Combining the CDR3 with reference TRBV3-1 and TRBJ1-2 gives the whole variable domain DTAVSQTPKYLVTQMGNDKSIKCEQNLGHDTMYWYKQDSKKFLKIMFSYNNKELIINETVPNRFSPKSPDKAHLNLHINSLELGDSAVYFCASSQEILNYGYTFGSGTRLTVV.

The chain links TRBV3-1 to TRBJ2-5, with 7 bases matching TRBD2. The CDR3 covers 15 residues. Germline V gene data show CDR1 as LGHDT and CDR2 as YNNKEL (reference sequence). V shed 2 bases and J 1 base; nucleotides not matched to a gene: 4. DNA for the CDR3: TGTGCCAGCAGCCAACCAGGGACTATCCAAGAGACCCAGTACTTC. Amino acid sequence: CASSQPGTIQETQYF.

The J gene is TRBJ2-1, the V gene TRBV6-5; the match to TRBD1 covers 7 bases. Germline assignment: CDR1 MNHEY and CDR2 SVGAGI. The CDR3 contains 14 residues. J lost 6 bases, V lost 6 bases, and 8 bases had no gene match. Written as DNA, the CDR3 is TGTGCCAGCAGATTACAGGGGAGTGGCAATGAGCAGTTCTTC. As protein: CASRLQGSGNEQFF.

The chain joins TRBV10-3 to TRBJ2-2; 7 bases are shared with TRBD1. The CDR3 runs to 14 residues. After removal of 7 bases from V and 2 bases from J, the junction contained 4 bases not matched to a gene. CDR1 and CDR2 (germline): ENHRY, SYGVKD. CDR3 in DNA: TGTGCCATCAAGGGACAGCCTAACACCGGGGAGCTGTTTTTT. It is translated as CAIKGQPNTGELFF.

As concerns this clonotype: At one of its ends the junction is not consistent with the germline gene, which may arise from a read error. The V gene is TRBV4-3, the J gene TRBJ2-6, with 10 bases that match TRBD1. This CDR3 is built from 19 residues. The germline CDR1 and CDR2 sequences are LGHNA and YSLEER. The CDR3 reads CASSQDDGTGEAGANVRTF. DNA for the CDR3: TGCGCCAGCAGCCAAGATGACGGGACAGGGGAAGCTGGGGCCAACGTCCGGACTTTC.

The CDR3 is CASTGGGVYTQYF. The CDR3, as DNA: TGTGCCAGCACGGGGGGAGGCGTGTATACGCAGTATTTT. V usage is TRBV2 and J usage is TRBJ2-3; 7 positions agree with TRBD2. The trim removed 7 bases at V and 7 bases at J, leaving 8 bases unmatched. There are 13 residues in the CDR3. The germline CDR1 and CDR2 sequences are SNHLY and FYNNEI.

Only a few counts were recorded for this clonotype. The chain carries TRBV11-2 and TRBJ2-3; 12 positions agree with TRBD2. Germline assignment: CDR1 SGHAT and CDR2 FQNNGV. After removal of 5 bases from V and 4 bases from J, the junction contained 7 bases not matched to a gene. The CDR3 has 16 residues. The CDR3 coding sequence is TGTGCCAGCAGCGCCCGACTAGCGGGGGCCGCAGATACGCAGTATTTT. It is translated as CASSARLAGAADTQYF.

As regards this clonotype: A read error is possible here, since a much larger clone lies one base away. V and J are TRBV27 and TRBJ2-1; 8 bases fit TRBD1. V lost 1 base and J lost 9; bases outside the gene matches: 8. The germline V gene encodes CDR1 MNHEY and CDR2 SMNVEV (reference sequence). This CDR3 is built from 15 residues. CDR3 sequence (DNA): TGTGCCAGCAGTTTATTGACAGGGGCCAGGAGTGAGCAGTTCTTC. It codes for CASSLLTGARSEQFF.